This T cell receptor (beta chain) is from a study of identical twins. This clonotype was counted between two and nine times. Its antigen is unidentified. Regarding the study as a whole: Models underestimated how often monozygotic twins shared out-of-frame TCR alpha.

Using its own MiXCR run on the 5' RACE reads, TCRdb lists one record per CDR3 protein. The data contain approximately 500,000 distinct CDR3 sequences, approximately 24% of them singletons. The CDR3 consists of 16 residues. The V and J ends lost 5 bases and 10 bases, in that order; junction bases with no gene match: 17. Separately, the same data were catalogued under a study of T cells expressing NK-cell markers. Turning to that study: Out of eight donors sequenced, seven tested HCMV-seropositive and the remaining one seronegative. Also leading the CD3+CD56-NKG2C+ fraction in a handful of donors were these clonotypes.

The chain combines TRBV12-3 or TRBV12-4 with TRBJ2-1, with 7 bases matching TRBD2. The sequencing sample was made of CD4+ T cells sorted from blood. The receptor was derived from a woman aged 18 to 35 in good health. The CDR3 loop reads CASSLDGTKGLREQFF. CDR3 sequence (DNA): TGTGCCAGCAGTCTGGACGGGACCAAGGGACTAAGAGAGCAGTTCTTC.